The clone carrying this T cell receptor (beta chain) has a handful of counts. Using immunoSEQ multiplex PCR, the repertoire was profiled, and TCRdb retains in-frame clones only, with some absent. The data contain about 92,000 clones, about 92% of them seen just once; the ten biggest clones take up about 3%. This specimen comes from a study of T cell changes during pregnancy in multiple sclerosis. V was clipped by 0 bases and J by 1 base, with 6 bases between them. This CDR3 has 15 residues. CDR1 is SEHNR, CDR2 FQNEAQ, per germline (reference sequence). The origin of this receptor is a female donor with multiple sclerosis, enrolled in a pregnancy study. Specimen: peripheral blood, collected in the first trimester of pregnancy. The chain recombines TRBV7-9 with TRBJ2-2, with a tentative D call TRBD1 (6 bases). As DNA, the CDR3 is TGTGCCAGCAGCTTAGCCAGGGGGAACACCGGGGAGCTGTTTTTT. Residues: CASSLARGNTGELFF.